This is a list of T cell receptor beta chains from one sample in a study of beta chain features in type 1 diabetes. Produced via immunoSEQ multiplex PCR; TCRdb's table is partial and in-frame only. The table lists approximately 730,000 clones, around an eighth of them singletons. The sample was naive CD4+ T cells from blood. These receptors were collected from a man younger than 30 with type 1 diabetes. Both conserved end residues are part of each CDR3. Fields, in order: clone size, J gene, D gene, CDR3 length, V gene, CDR3 protein, CDR3 DNA. The D gene is left open where the match is weak. Clone size appears in some rows only: once, few, many, or a class for an expanded clone.

clone_size: few; j_call: TRBJ2-3; d_call: .; cdr3_length: 16; v_call: TRBV4-1; cdr3_aa: CASSQVPVASTDTQYF; cdr3_nt: TGCGCCAGCAGCCAAGTTCCAGTCGCGAGCACAGATACGCAGTATTTT
clone_size: .; j_call: TRBJ1-5; d_call: .; cdr3_length: 16; v_call: TRBV19; cdr3_aa: CASSIGPPTSNQPQHF; cdr3_nt: TGTGCCAGTAGTATAGGCCCACCGACTAGCAATCAGCCCCAGCATTTT
clone_size: .; j_call: TRBJ1-2; d_call: TRBD1; cdr3_length: 15; v_call: TRBV10-3; cdr3_aa: CAISERGQEPYGYTF; cdr3_nt: TGTGCCATCAGTGAGCGAGGACAGGAACCCTATGGCTACACCTTC
clone_size: few; j_call: TRBJ1-6; d_call: TRBD1; cdr3_length: 14; v_call: TRBV10-3; cdr3_aa: CAISPGQNNSPLHF; cdr3_nt: TGTGCCATCTCTCCGGGACAGAATAATTCACCCCTCCACTTT
clone_size: .; j_call: TRBJ2-3; d_call: .; cdr3_length: 14; v_call: TRBV9; cdr3_aa: CASSVPSLTDTQYF; cdr3_nt: TGTGCCAGCAGCGTTCCCTCTCTCACAGATACGCAGTATTTT
clone_size: few; j_call: TRBJ2-7; d_call: TRBD1; cdr3_length: 15; v_call: TRBV10-3; cdr3_aa: CAISGRTGITYEQYF; cdr3_nt: TGTGCCATCAGTGGCCGGACAGGGATCACCTACGAGCAGTACTTC
clone_size: few; j_call: TRBJ1-1; d_call: .; cdr3_length: 15; v_call: TRBV11-2; cdr3_aa: CASSLDSGLSTEAFF; cdr3_nt: TGTGCCAGCAGCTTAGATTCTGGATTGTCGACTGAAGCTTTCTTT
clone_size: few; j_call: TRBJ2-3; d_call: TRBD2; cdr3_length: 17; v_call: TRBV4-1; cdr3_aa: CASSPGRASGGTDTQYF; cdr3_nt: TGCGCCAGCAGCCCCGGGAGGGCTAGCGGGGGCACAGATACGCAGTATTTT
clone_size: few; j_call: TRBJ2-7; d_call: TRBD1; cdr3_length: 14; v_call: TRBV7-9; cdr3_aa: CASSLSGGSYEQYF; cdr3_nt: TGTGCCAGCAGCTTATCAGGGGGATCCTACGAGCAGTACTTC
clone_size: .; j_call: TRBJ1-5; d_call: .; cdr3_length: 14; v_call: TRBV30; cdr3_aa: CASSPRDGGQPQHF; cdr3_nt: TGTGCCTCCTCCCCCCGGGATGGTGGTCAGCCCCAGCATTTT
clone_size: .; j_call: TRBJ2-7; d_call: .; cdr3_length: 16; v_call: TRBV11-2; cdr3_aa: CASSLDSEQAHYEQYF; cdr3_nt: TGTGCCAGCAGCTTAGATTCAGAACAGGCCCACTACGAGCAGTACTTC
clone_size: .; j_call: TRBJ2-7; d_call: .; cdr3_length: 12; v_call: TRBV10-2; cdr3_aa: CASSEGNYEQYF; cdr3_nt: TGCGCCAGCAGTGAAGGCAACTACGAGCAGTACTTC
clone_size: few; j_call: TRBJ1-1; d_call: TRBD1; cdr3_length: 13; v_call: TRBV13; cdr3_aa: CASSLTGDTEAFF; cdr3_nt: TGTGCCAGCAGCTTAACAGGGGACACTGAAGCTTTCTTT
clone_size: .; j_call: TRBJ1-1; d_call: .; cdr3_length: 14; v_call: TRBV5-1; cdr3_aa: CASSLEDGNTEAFF; cdr3_nt: TGCGCCAGCAGCTTGGAGGACGGAAACACTGAAGCTTTCTTT
clone_size: .; j_call: TRBJ1-2; d_call: .; cdr3_length: 13; v_call: TRBV18; cdr3_aa: CASSPPTGYGYTF; cdr3_nt: TGTGCCAGCTCACCACCCACCGGCTATGGCTACACCTTC
clone_size: few; j_call: TRBJ2-6; d_call: .; cdr3_length: 15; v_call: TRBV29-1; cdr3_aa: CSVARQNSGANVLTF; cdr3_nt: TGCAGCGTGGCTAGACAGAACTCTGGGGCCAACGTCCTGACTTTC
clone_size: .; j_call: TRBJ2-5; d_call: .; cdr3_length: 14; v_call: TRBV6-6; cdr3_aa: CASSYSTDKETQYF; cdr3_nt: TGTGCCAGCAGTTACTCGACGGATAAAGAGACCCAGTACTTC
clone_size: .; j_call: TRBJ2-1; d_call: .; cdr3_length: 14; v_call: TRBV28; cdr3_aa: CASSKTLRVYEQFF; cdr3_nt: TGTGCCAGCAGTAAAACCCTCAGGGTCTATGAGCAGTTCTTC
clone_size: .; j_call: TRBJ1-1; d_call: .; cdr3_length: 15; v_call: TRBV7-2; cdr3_aa: CASSPRGWQNTEAFF; cdr3_nt: TGTGCCAGCAGCCCCCGAGGGTGGCAAAACACTGAAGCTTTCTTT
clone_size: .; j_call: TRBJ1-1; d_call: TRBD1; cdr3_length: 18; v_call: TRBV23-1; cdr3_aa: CASSQSGAEDRANTEAFF; cdr3_nt: TGCGCCAGCAGTCAATCGGGGGCGGAGGACAGGGCGAACACTGAAGCTTTCTTT
clone_size: .; j_call: TRBJ2-5; d_call: .; cdr3_length: 11; v_call: TRBV30; cdr3_aa: CAWSYEETQYF; cdr3_nt: TGTGCCTGGAGTTACGAAGAGACCCAGTACTTC
clone_size: .; j_call: TRBJ2-3; d_call: .; cdr3_length: 15; v_call: TRBV7-9; cdr3_aa: CASSSRSPGTDTQYF; cdr3_nt: TGTGCCAGCAGCTCCCGTAGTCCTGGCACAGATACGCAGTATTTT
clone_size: few; j_call: TRBJ1-6; d_call: .; cdr3_length: 13; v_call: TRBV6-4; cdr3_aa: CASSFSRDSPLHF; cdr3_nt: TGTGCCAGCAGCTTCTCCAGGGATTCACCCCTCCACTTT
clone_size: .; j_call: TRBJ1-2; d_call: .; cdr3_length: 14; v_call: TRBV9; cdr3_aa: CASSVGGLGYGYTF; cdr3_nt: TGTGCCAGCAGCGTAGGGGGGCTAGGCTATGGCTACACCTTC
clone_size: few; j_call: TRBJ2-5; d_call: .; cdr3_length: 11; v_call: TRBV18; cdr3_aa: CASLMEETQYF; cdr3_nt: TGTGCCAGCTTAATGGAAGAGACCCAGTACTTC
clone_size: few; j_call: TRBJ1-4; d_call: .; cdr3_length: 14; v_call: TRBV18; cdr3_aa: CASSLQDASEKLFF; cdr3_nt: TGTGCCAGCTCACTCCAGGACGCTTCGGAAAAACTGTTTTTT
clone_size: .; j_call: TRBJ2-1; d_call: TRBD1; cdr3_length: 14; v_call: TRBV27; cdr3_aa: CASSSGQGVDEQFF; cdr3_nt: TGTGCCAGCAGTTCAGGACAGGGTGTAGATGAGCAGTTCTTC
clone_size: .; j_call: TRBJ2-7; d_call: TRBD1; cdr3_length: 15; v_call: TRBV5-1; cdr3_aa: CASSLGRGSSYEQYF; cdr3_nt: TGCGCCAGCAGCTTGGGCAGGGGGAGCTCCTACGAGCAGTACTTC
clone_size: .; j_call: TRBJ2-5; d_call: TRBD2; cdr3_length: 16; v_call: TRBV18; cdr3_aa: CASSPPSGGRQETQYF; cdr3_nt: TGTGCCAGCTCGCCTCCTAGCGGGGGCAGACAAGAGACCCAGTACTTC
clone_size: few; j_call: TRBJ1-2; d_call: .; cdr3_length: 12; v_call: TRBV19; cdr3_aa: CASSGSGYGYTF; cdr3_nt: TGTGCCAGTAGTGGGTCAGGCTATGGCTACACCTTC
clone_size: few; j_call: TRBJ2-7; d_call: TRBD1; cdr3_length: 14; v_call: TRBV10-3; cdr3_aa: CAISGGTGTYEQYF; cdr3_nt: TGTGCCATCAGTGGGGGGACAGGGACCTACGAGCAGTACTTC
clone_size: few; j_call: TRBJ2-1; d_call: .; cdr3_length: 14; v_call: TRBV13; cdr3_aa: CASSLGSARNEQFF; cdr3_nt: TGTGCCAGCAGCTTAGGTTCAGCCCGGAATGAGCAGTTCTTC
clone_size: few; j_call: TRBJ2-3; d_call: TRBD2; cdr3_length: 16; v_call: TRBV9; cdr3_aa: CASSVDAGGITDTQYF; cdr3_nt: TGTGCCAGCAGCGTAGACGCGGGGGGAATCACAGATACGCAGTATTTT
clone_size: .; j_call: TRBJ2-5; d_call: .; cdr3_length: 12; v_call: TRBV7-8; cdr3_aa: CASSLVRETQYF; cdr3_nt: TGTGCCAGCAGCTTAGTTAGAGAGACCCAGTACTTC
clone_size: .; j_call: TRBJ1-1; d_call: .; cdr3_length: 13; v_call: TRBV2; cdr3_aa: CASRVQGNTEAFF; cdr3_nt: TGTGCCAGCAGAGTACAGGGGAACACTGAAGCTTTCTTT
clone_size: few; j_call: TRBJ1-5; d_call: .; cdr3_length: 14; v_call: TRBV6-5; cdr3_aa: CASIRRQVDQPQHF; cdr3_nt: TGTGCCAGCATTAGGAGACAGGTTGATCAGCCCCAGCATTTT
clone_size: .; j_call: TRBJ1-5; d_call: .; cdr3_length: 15; v_call: TRBV5-1; cdr3_aa: CASSLDGGTNQPQHF; cdr3_nt: TGCGCCAGCAGCTTGGATGGCGGAACCAATCAGCCCCAGCATTTT
clone_size: few; j_call: TRBJ1-5; d_call: .; cdr3_length: 14; v_call: TRBV25-1; cdr3_aa: CASSAGATNQPQHF; cdr3_nt: TGTGCCAGCAGTGCGGGCGCGACTAATCAGCCCCAGCATTTT
clone_size: .; j_call: TRBJ1-2; d_call: .; cdr3_length: 13; v_call: TRBV5-1; cdr3_aa: CASSLGHPYGYTF; cdr3_nt: TGCGCCAGCAGCTTGGGGCACCCCTATGGCTACACCTTC
clone_size: few; j_call: TRBJ2-3; d_call: TRBD1; cdr3_length: 17; v_call: TRBV13; cdr3_aa: CASSLGAGQGITDTQYF; cdr3_nt: TGTGCCAGCAGCTTAGGCGCGGGACAGGGGATAACAGATACGCAGTATTTT
clone_size: few; j_call: TRBJ2-1; d_call: .; cdr3_length: 12; v_call: TRBV7-3; cdr3_aa: CASSPNNNEQFF; cdr3_nt: TGTGCCAGCAGCCCAAACAACAATGAGCAGTTCTTC
clone_size: few; j_call: TRBJ1-1; d_call: TRBD1; cdr3_length: 13; v_call: TRBV7-6; cdr3_aa: CASSWTGDTEAFF; cdr3_nt: TGTGCCAGCAGCTGGACAGGGGACACTGAAGCTTTCTTT
clone_size: few; j_call: TRBJ1-2; d_call: .; cdr3_length: 14; v_call: TRBV6-6; cdr3_aa: CASNPTDSNYGYTF; cdr3_nt: TGTGCCAGCAACCCGACGGATTCCAACTATGGCTACACCTTC
clone_size: few; j_call: TRBJ1-6; d_call: .; cdr3_length: 16; v_call: TRBV6-1; cdr3_aa: CASSEAALPNNSPLHF; cdr3_nt: TGTGCCAGCAGTGAAGCGGCTCTACCTAATAATTCACCCCTCCACTTT
clone_size: .; j_call: TRBJ1-5; d_call: .; cdr3_length: 15; v_call: TRBV4-2; cdr3_aa: CASSQDGAPNQPQHF; cdr3_nt: TGTGCCAGCAGCCAAGATGGGGCCCCCAATCAGCCCCAGCATTTT
clone_size: few; j_call: TRBJ1-1; d_call: .; cdr3_length: 13; v_call: TRBV6-1; cdr3_aa: CASTWKGGTEAFF; cdr3_nt: TGTGCCAGCACCTGGAAGGGTGGCACTGAAGCTTTCTTT
clone_size: .; j_call: TRBJ2-3; d_call: .; cdr3_length: 19; v_call: TRBV30; cdr3_aa: CAWSVRSVYRSRFPDTQYF; cdr3_nt: TGTGCCTGGAGTGTACGGTCAGTATACAGGAGTAGATTCCCGGATACGCAGTATTTT
clone_size: few; j_call: TRBJ2-7; d_call: .; cdr3_length: 16; v_call: TRBV13; cdr3_aa: CASSTRLGGGIYEQYF; cdr3_nt: TGTGCCAGCAGCACCCGGTTAGGGGGGGGTATCTACGAGCAGTACTTC
clone_size: few; j_call: TRBJ2-3; d_call: .; cdr3_length: 15; v_call: TRBV4-1; cdr3_aa: CASSLGLISTDTQYF; cdr3_nt: TGCGCCAGCAGCCTGGGACTGATAAGCACAGATACGCAGTATTTT
clone_size: .; j_call: TRBJ2-7; d_call: TRBD1; cdr3_length: 17; v_call: TRBV4-2; cdr3_aa: CASSQDPGQGLPYEQYF; cdr3_nt: TGTGCCAGCAGCCAAGATCCGGGACAGGGCCTCCCCTACGAGCAGTACTTC
clone_size: .; j_call: TRBJ2-7; d_call: TRBD1; cdr3_length: 15; v_call: TRBV7-6; cdr3_aa: CASSLEAGGSYEQYF; cdr3_nt: TGTGCCAGCAGCTTAGAGGCAGGGGGCTCCTACGAGCAGTACTTC
clone_size: .; j_call: TRBJ2-5; d_call: .; cdr3_length: 16; v_call: TRBV4-2; cdr3_aa: CASSQTIQGFEETQYF; cdr3_nt: TGTGCCAGCAGCCAAACGATACAGGGTTTTGAGGAGACCCAGTACTTC
clone_size: .; j_call: TRBJ2-5; d_call: .; cdr3_length: 18; v_call: TRBV2; cdr3_aa: CASRDLALARGGQETQYF; cdr3_nt: TGTGCCAGCAGGGACCTGGCCCTAGCGAGAGGTGGGCAAGAGACCCAGTACTTC